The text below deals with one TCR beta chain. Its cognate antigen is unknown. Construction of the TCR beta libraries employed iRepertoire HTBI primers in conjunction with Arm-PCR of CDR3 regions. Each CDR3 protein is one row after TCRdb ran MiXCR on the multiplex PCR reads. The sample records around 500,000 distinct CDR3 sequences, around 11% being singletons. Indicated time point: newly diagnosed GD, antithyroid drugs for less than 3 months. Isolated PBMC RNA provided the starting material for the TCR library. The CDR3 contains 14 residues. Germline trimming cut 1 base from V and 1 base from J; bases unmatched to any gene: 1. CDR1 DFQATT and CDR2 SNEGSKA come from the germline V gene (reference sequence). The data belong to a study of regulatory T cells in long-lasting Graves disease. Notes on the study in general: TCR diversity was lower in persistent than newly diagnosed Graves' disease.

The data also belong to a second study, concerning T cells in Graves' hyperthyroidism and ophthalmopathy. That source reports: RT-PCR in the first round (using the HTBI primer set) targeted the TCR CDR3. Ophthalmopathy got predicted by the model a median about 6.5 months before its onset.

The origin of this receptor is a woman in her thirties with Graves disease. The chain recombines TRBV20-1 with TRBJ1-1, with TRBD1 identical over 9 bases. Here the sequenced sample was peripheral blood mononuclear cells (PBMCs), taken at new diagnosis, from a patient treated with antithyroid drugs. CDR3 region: CSARGQGGNTEAFF. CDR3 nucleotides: TGCAGTGCTAGAGGACAGGGGGGGAACACTGAAGCTTTCTTT.